One and the same sample provided the 31 T cell receptor beta chains below, sequenced in a study of T cell repertoires and HLA-DP antigens. Measured with immunoSEQ multiplex PCR; TCRdb has only the in-frame clones, and not every one. Among roughly 73,000 clones, about 82% were seen once, and the ten largest hold roughly 1.5%. Their antigen targets remain unknown. Sequencing was carried out using CD4+ T cells from PBMCs. These receptors all stem from a man aged 55 to 70 in good health and CMV-seronegative.

The chain has TRBV5-5 and TRBJ1-6, with a weak D call TRBD1 (6 bases). V lost 3 bases, J lost 2 bases, and 9 bases lay in between. The germline CDR1 and CDR2 sequences are SGHKS and YYEKEE (reference sequence). CDR3 length: 15 amino acids. The CDR3 DNA follows: TGTGCCAGCAGCTCGGACAGTCCCTATAATTCACCCCTCCACTTT. Translation gives CASSSDSPYNSPLHF.

The chain joins TRBV11-2 to TRBJ2-3; D might be TRBD1 or TRBD2, each matching 5 bases. V shed 2 bases and J shed 6 bases, with 15 bases lying between them. Germline CDR1 is SGHAT and CDR2 is FQNNGV. The CDR3 runs 15 residues. CDR3 bases: TGTGCCAGCAGCTTACGAGGGTTGGGGGAGGATACGCAGTATTTT. Translating gives CASSLRGLGEDTQYF.

This rearrangement joins TRBV6-1 to TRBJ1-4, with a tentative D call TRBD1 (6 bases). V was cut by 3 bases and J by 7 bases, with 12 bases left in between. The CDR3 consists of 14 residues. From germline, CDR1 is MNHNS and CDR2 SASEGT. Here the CDR3 DNA reads TGTGCCAGCAGTGATGACAGGTGGAGTGAAAAACTGTTTTTT. Translated, it gives CASSDDRWSEKLFF.

This chain joins TRBV9 and TRBJ2-7, with 12 bases aligning to TRBD1. The length of the CDR3 is 13 residues. CDR1 and CDR2 (germline): SGDLS, YYNGEE. V gave up 6 bases and J gave up 5 bases; unmatched junction bases: 3. The CDR3: CASKGTGGNEQYV. The CDR3 DNA reads as TGTGCCAGCAAGGGGACAGGGGGCAACGAGCAGTACGTC.

Here the CDR3 reads CASSSKDSGLRGKLFF. CDR3 coding DNA: TGTGCCAGCAGTTCCAAGGACTCAGGGTTAAGGGGGAAACTGTTTTTT. The chain joins TRBV7-2 to TRBJ1-4; tentative D call: TRBD1 (6 bases). V lost 6 bases to trimming and J lost 11 bases, with 25 bases between them. Germline V gene data show CDR1 as SGHTA and CDR2 as FQGNSA. This CDR3 comprises 16 residues.

The J gene is TRBJ2-3, the V gene TRBV5-4; 9 bases agree with TRBD2. The V gene's germline CDR1 is SGHNT and CDR2 YYREEE (reference sequence). The V and J ends lost 4 bases and 5 bases, in that order; junction bases with no gene match: 14. This CDR3 spans 17 amino acids. CDR3 protein: CASSRGASGANIDTQYF. The CDR3 region has the DNA TGTGCCAGCAGCCGGGGTGCTAGCGGGGCCAACATAGATACGCAGTATTTT.

This clone occurred a few times. The J gene is TRBJ1-2, the V gene TRBV4-1; D gene unclear. The CDR3 is 15 amino acids. V was shortened by 3 bases and J by 6 bases, with 17 bases between the two germline ends. Germline V gene data show CDR1 as MGHRA and CDR2 as YSYEKL. The CDR3 DNA is TGCGCCAGCAGCCACCGGTCACGGGCAACAGATGGCTACACCTTC. Amino acids: CASSHRSRATDGYTF.

J is TRBJ2-1 and V is TRBV14, with 13 bases identical to TRBD2. Trimming took 0 bases from V and 0 from J; bases not matched to a gene: 8. Germline V CDR1 and CDR2: SGHDN, FVKESK. This CDR3 region has 20 residues. The CDR3 here is CASSQEIGTSGMSSYNEQFF. The CDR3 region has the DNA TGTGCCAGCAGCCAAGAGATAGGGACTAGCGGGATGAGCTCCTACAATGAGCAGTTCTTC.

This clone showed up just once. This rearrangement joins TRBV2 to TRBJ2-6, with D hard to call. CDR1 is SNHLY, CDR2 FYNNEI, per germline. The CDR3 contains 14 residues. The V and J ends lost 4 bases and 7 bases respectively, with 11 bases between them. CDR3 in amino acids: CASSAGTSANVLTF. The CDR3 coding sequence is TGTGCCAGCAGTGCTGGCACCTCCGCCAACGTCCTGACTTTC.

This clone has only a few counts. CDR3 loop: CAWQGTPPAGRRETKYTGELFF. The CDR3 nucleotides read TGTGCCTGGCAAGGGACCCCGCCGGCAGGGCGGCGGGAAACTAAGTATACCGGGGAGCTGTTTTTT. The chain recombines TRBV30 with TRBJ2-2, with D tentatively TRBD2 (6 bases). CDR1 is GTSNPN and CDR2 is SVGIG in the germline V gene (reference sequence). Trimming shortened V by 5 bases and J by 5 bases, and 39 bases separated the two germline ends. The CDR3 runs to 22 residues.

This chain joins TRBV30 and TRBJ1-5; D is possibly TRBD1 (5 bases). V was trimmed by 2 bases and J by 3 bases, leaving 14 bases between them. This CDR3 contains 15 residues. Germline loops: CDR1 GTSNPN, CDR2 SVGIG (reference sequence). Here the CDR3 reads CAWSPGGDYNQPQHF. The CDR3 DNA is TGTGCCTGGAGTCCCGGAGGGGACTACAATCAGCCCCAGCATTTT.

This clone is a singleton in its sample. The rearrangement links TRBV5-5 to TRBJ1-2; tentative D call: TRBD1 (6 bases). In germline, CDR1 is SGHKS, CDR2 YYEKEE (reference sequence). This CDR3 spans 15 amino acids. Trimming took off 0 bases at V and 7 bases at J, with 16 bases between the two ends. The CDR3 DNA follows: TGTGCCAGCAGCTTGGTTGCTGGGGGCGAGTTTGGCTACACCTTC. This encodes CASSLVAGGEFGYTF. The full variable domain, its missing parts supplied by reference TRBV5-5 and TRBJ1-2, is DAGVTQSPTHLIKTRGQQVTLRCSPISGHKSVSWYQQVLGQGPQFIFQYYEKEERGRGNFPDRFSARQFPNYSSELNVNALLLGDSALYLCASSLVAGGEFGYTFGSGTRLTVV.

A single count supports this clone. The CDR3 protein is CASSPGLAGVYRETQYF. In DNA form, the CDR3 reads TGTGCCAGCAGTCCCGGACTAGCGGGAGTGTATCGGGAGACCCAGTACTTC. V gene TRBV7-9 combines with J gene TRBJ2-5, with TRBD2 matching over 13 bases. In germline, CDR1 is SEHNR, CDR2 FQNEAQ (reference sequence). The CDR3 totals 17 residues. The V and J ends lost 6 bases and 5 bases, in that order; junction bases with no gene match: 12. Based on the CDR3 plus reference TRBV7-9 and TRBJ2-5, the full variable domain is DTGVSQNPRHKITKRGQNVTFRCDPISEHNRLYWYRQTLGQGPEFLTYFQNEAQLEKSRLLSDRFSAERPKGSFSTLEIQRTEQGDSAMYLCASSPGLAGVYRETQYFGPGTRLLVL.

The chain has TRBV7-2 and TRBJ2-2, with 7 bases that match TRBD2. Unmatched junction bases numbered 10, after V lost 1 base and J lost 5 bases. CDR1 and CDR2 from the germline V gene are SGHTA and FQGNSA. CDR3 length: 17 amino acids. CDR3 loop: CASSLEGGRVYTGELFF. CDR3 nucleotide sequence: TGTGCCAGCAGCTTAGAAGGCGGGAGAGTATATACCGGGGAGCTGTTTTTT.

The chain links TRBV2 to TRBJ2-7; no reliable D call. The V gene lost 6 bases and the J gene lost 3 bases, with 12 bases spanning the gap. In germline, CDR1 is SNHLY, CDR2 FYNNEI. This CDR3 comprises 13 residues. The CDR3 DNA reads TGTGCCAGCAGGCGCGGCTCTGACTACGAGCAGTACGTC. It encodes CASRRGSDYEQYV.

The V call is TRBV2, the J call TRBJ2-3; D remains unclear. The germline gives CDR1 SNHLY, CDR2 FYNNEI. This CDR3 region has 13 residues. V lost 9 bases to trimming and J lost 4 bases, with 14 bases between them. CDR3 region: CASGVSVPDTQYF. The DNA of the CDR3 is TGTGCCAGTGGCGTTTCAGTGCCAGATACGCAGTATTTT.

This clone has just one count. This chain connects TRBV2 to TRBJ1-2, with D maybe TRBD1 (6 bases). From germline, CDR1 is SNHLY and CDR2 FYNNEI. There are 13 residues in the CDR3. Trimming pared 3 bases from V and 4 bases from J, leaving 9 bases between. Here the CDR3 DNA reads TGTGCCAGCAGTGAGGGGGCGGGCTATGGCTACACCTTC. Amino acids: CASSEGAGYGYTF.

The chain couples TRBV5-1 to TRBJ1-1; weak D call: TRBD1 (5 bases). Trimming pared 1 base from V and 2 bases from J, leaving 21 bases between. In germline, CDR1 is SGHRS, CDR2 YFSETQ. This CDR3 spans 18 amino acids. The CDR3 bases are TGCGCCAGCAGCTTGCTTAGAGGGGATGGGGACTACAACACTGAAGCTTTCTTT. Amino acids: CASSLLRGDGDYNTEAFF.

The V and J genes are TRBV20-1 and TRBJ2-5; D is unresolved. V was shortened by 3 bases and J by 5 bases, with 4 bases between the two germline ends. The germline V gene encodes CDR1 DFQATT and CDR2 SNEGSKA (reference sequence). CDR3 length equals 10 residues. CDR3 nucleotide sequence: TGCAGTGCTAGGTGGGAGACCCAGTACTTC. Its protein product is CSARWETQYF.

V usage is TRBV11-2 and J usage is TRBJ2-1; 14 nucleotides agree with TRBD2. CDR1 SGHAT and CDR2 FQNNGV come from the germline V gene. The V segment lost 7 bases and the J segment 7 bases; nucleotides outside the gene matches: 12. The CDR3 contains 17 residues. CDR3 protein: CASTSGTSGGPGNEQFF. CDR3 DNA: TGTGCCAGCACCTCTGGGACTAGCGGGGGCCCCGGGAATGAGCAGTTCTTC.

This chain connects TRBV5-6 to TRBJ2-7; D is uncertain. Germline CDR1 and CDR2: SGHDT and YYEEEE. V shed 0 bases and J shed 7 bases, with 17 bases lying between them. The CDR3 contains 15 residues. The CDR3 DNA follows: TGTGCCAGCAGCTTGGATTCGTCCGGGTTAGGAGAGCAGTACGTC. This encodes CASSLDSSGLGEQYV.

The chain carries TRBV7-3 and TRBJ2-5, with 7 bases matching TRBD1. Trimming cost V 5 bases and J 5 bases; bases outside gene matches: 5. CDR1 and CDR2 from the germline V gene are SGHTA and FQGTGA. CDR3 length: 13 residues. This CDR3 reads CASSRQGDETQYF. The CDR3 DNA reads TGTGCCAGCAGCCGACAGGGTGATGAGACCCAGTACTTC.

This clone appeared a single time. Other DNA variants within this sample encode the same CDR3. The chain links TRBV6-4 to TRBJ1-2; a possible D gene is TRBD1 (6 bases). This CDR3 is built from 13 residues. Trimming took 4 bases from V and 2 from J, leaving 8 bases between them. Germline values: CDR1 MRHNA, CDR2 SNTAGT. Here the CDR3 DNA reads TGTGCCAGCAGTGTGGGGGCGAACTATGGCTACACCTTC. It translates to CASSVGANYGYTF.

This chain connects TRBV4-1 to TRBJ2-3; TRBD2 is a possible D gene (6 bases). The germline CDR1 and CDR2 sequences are MGHRA and YSYEKL. V lost 1 base to trimming and J lost 2 bases, with 19 bases between them. The CDR3 runs 18 residues. The CDR3 bases are TGCGCCAGCAGCCAAGTCCCCCGGGGTAGCGGAAACACAGATACGCAGTATTTT. The encoded protein is CASSQVPRGSGNTDTQYF.

This clone was observed a few times. This chain connects TRBV28 to TRBJ1-1, with 10 bases lining up with TRBD1. This CDR3 region has 14 residues. Germline V CDR1 and CDR2: MDHEN, SYDVKM. Trimming at V came to 7 bases and at J to 6 bases, leaving 8 bases not matched to a gene. The DNA for the CDR3 is TGTGCCAGCACCATGACAGGGGGCTGGCCTGAAGCTTTCTTT. Its translation is CASTMTGGWPEAFF.

In this sample, this clone turned up a few times. The J gene is TRBJ1-2, the V gene TRBV6-6; D perhaps matches TRBD1 (5 bases). The CDR3 has 12 residues. The germline V gene has CDR1 MNHNY and CDR2 SVGAGI (reference sequence). Trimming cost V 5 bases and J 8 bases, with 12 bases left between them. The CDR3 nucleotides are TGTGCCAGCAGTATCTTAGGGGAGGGCTACACCTTC. As protein: CASSILGEGYTF.

The chain carries TRBV6-5 and TRBJ1-5, with unresolved D. CDR3 length: 15 residues. Deletions cut 6 bases from V and 6 bases from J, with 18 bases between. Germline V gene lookup returns CDR1 MNHEY and CDR2 SVGAGI. The CDR3 nucleotides read TGTGCCAGCAGCCAGGATTCCCGGGTGGGTCAGCCCCAGCATTTT. Translating it yields CASSQDSRVGQPQHF.

The gene calls are TRBV5-5 and TRBJ1-3; no clear D. This CDR3 contains 13 residues. V lost 0 bases, J lost 9 bases, and 10 bases lay in between. Per the germline V gene, CDR1 is SGHKS and CDR2 is YYEKEE (reference sequence). In nucleotides, the CDR3 is TGTGCCAGCAGCTTGGCCCCAGAGGGCACCATATATTTT. Amino acids: CASSLAPEGTIYF.

The chain links TRBV6-5 to TRBJ1-1; D gene ambiguous. Germline V gene lookup returns CDR1 MNHEY and CDR2 SVGAGI. The CDR3 has 14 residues. The V and J ends lost 2 bases and 4 bases respectively, with 11 bases between them. Written as DNA, the CDR3 is TGTGCCAGCAGTTACGACCGCTTGGGCACTGAAGCTTTCTTT. Encoded protein: CASSYDRLGTEAFF.

This clone was counted between two and nine times. The chain recombines TRBV11-2 with TRBJ1-1; D not resolved. The germline V gene has CDR1 SGHAT and CDR2 FQNNGV. This CDR3 is built from 13 residues. Trimming took off 1 base at V and 3 bases at J, with 6 bases between the two ends. The CDR3 sequence is CASSLALYTEAFF. DNA of the CDR3: TGTGCCAGCAGCTTAGCCTTATACACTGAAGCTTTCTTT.

This clone was recorded only once. This chain uses TRBV21-1 with TRBJ1-6; TRBD1 is taken as the D call from the table, unchecked against the DNA. TRBV21-1 counts as a pseudogene. The CDR3 covers 15 residues. The chain's CDR3 is CASSNDRGPNSPLHF. The CDR3 DNA is TGTGCCAGCAGCAATGACAGGGGGCCCAATTCACCCCTCCACTTT.